Each of the 29 T cell receptor beta chains below was sequenced from the same sample in a study of blood T cell repertoires in COVID-19. Sequencing used immunoSEQ multiplex PCR; TCRdb keeps in-frame clones, though not all of them. The sample lists tens of thousands of clones; more than 75% were seen once. Sequenced: peripheral blood. These receptors were taken from a man older than 75 with active or convalescent COVID-19.

In this sample, this clone turned up once. The chain couples TRBV18 to TRBJ1-4, with TRBD1 identical over 9 bases. Germline assignment: CDR1 KGHSH and CDR2 LQKENI. CDR3 length equals 14 residues. Germline trimming cut 5 bases from V and 7 bases from J; bases unmatched to any gene: 5. The CDR3 sequence: CASSTDRGSEKLFF. DNA for the CDR3: TGTGCCAGCTCAACGGACAGGGGCAGTGAAAAACTGTTTTTT.

The chain uses TRBV18 and TRBJ1-1, with D tentatively TRBD1 (5 bases). This CDR3 is built from 15 residues. Trimming left V 3 bases short and J 0 bases short, with 11 bases between. Germline assignment: CDR1 KGHSH and CDR2 LQKENI. The CDR3 loop reads CASSPQGDMNTEAFF. The CDR3 nucleotides read TGTGCCAGCTCACCTCAAGGGGATATGAACACTGAAGCTTTCTTT.

The chain joins TRBV5-1 to TRBJ2-1; D remains unclear. Trimming removed 0 bases at V and 6 bases at J, with 7 bases between. CDR1 is SGHRS, CDR2 YFSETQ, per germline. This CDR3 is built from 13 residues. The CDR3 here is CASSLVFRNEQFF. CDR3 sequence (DNA): TGCGCCAGCAGCTTGGTTTTTCGCAATGAGCAGTTCTTC.

This clone was observed a few times. The chain's CDR3 is CASSSGTGVFYGYTF. The DNA for the CDR3 is TGTGCCAGTAGTTCCGGGACAGGGGTCTTCTATGGCTACACCTTC. The chain joins TRBV19 to TRBJ1-2; TRBD1 matches 10 bases. The CDR3 has 15 residues. Germline loops: CDR1 LNHDA, CDR2 SQIVND (reference sequence). After removal of 5 bases from V and 4 bases from J, the junction contained 7 bases not matched to a gene.

The rearrangement links TRBV14 to TRBJ1-6; the D is unclear. V dropped 0 bases and J dropped 8 bases, with 5 bases sitting between them. This CDR3 spans 13 amino acids. Germline V CDR1 and CDR2: SGHDN, FVKESK. CDR3 sequence reads: CASSQDSDSPLHF. The CDR3 DNA reads as TGTGCCAGCAGCCAAGATAGTGATTCACCCCTCCACTTT.

The gene calls are TRBV3-1 (or the pseudogene TRBV3-2) and TRBJ2-2, with 11 bases fitting TRBD1. V was pared by 3 bases and J by 6 bases, with 3 bases of the junction left unmatched. Germline assignment: CDR1 LGHDT and CDR2 YNNKEL (reference sequence). The length of the CDR3 is 15 residues. The DNA of the CDR3 is TGTGCCAGCAGCCATAAGGGACAGGGGGCCGGGGAGCTGTTTTTT. This translates into CASSHKGQGAGELFF.

This chain links TRBV5-8 with TRBJ2-1; 12 nucleotides align to TRBD1. The junction had 16 bases not matched to a gene; V was cut back by 3 bases and J by 6 bases. The CDR3 extends over 19 amino acids. Germline V CDR1 and CDR2: SGHTS, YDEGEE. The CDR3 nucleotides read TGTGCCAGCAGCTCGGGGAGAACGCCGGGACAGGGGGCGCGCAATGAGCAGTTCTTC. Amino acids: CASSSGRTPGQGARNEQFF.

The chain carries TRBV18 and TRBJ2-3; 7 bases are shared with TRBD2. V trimming: 1 base; J trimming: 5 bases; junction bases outside the gene matches: 6. CDR3 length: 15 amino acids. Germline CDR1 KGHSH, CDR2 LQKENI. The CDR3 spells CASSPLREHGDTQYF. CDR3 nucleotides: TGTGCCAGCTCACCACTGCGGGAGCATGGAGATACGCAGTATTTT.

The chain links TRBV6-1 to TRBJ2-1, with D possibly matching TRBD2 (6 bases). Germline V gives CDR1 MNHNS, CDR2 SASEGT. CDR3 length: 18 amino acids. V lost 2 bases and J 4 bases, leaving 21 bases between the germline ends. Written as DNA, the CDR3 is TGTGCCAGCAGTGAATGGCACAGGAGGTCGGCGGGGTACAATGAGCAGTTCTTC. Encoded protein: CASSEWHRRSAGYNEQFF.

This clone has more than one count but fewer than ten. The chain combines TRBV7-9 with TRBJ2-3; 11 nucleotides align to TRBD2. The germline V gene encodes CDR1 SEHNR and CDR2 FQNEAQ (reference sequence). The V gene end was trimmed by 3 bases and the J gene end by 3 bases; junction bases not matched to a gene: 11. The CDR3 spans 18 residues. Written as DNA, the CDR3 is TGTGCCAGCAGCTTTACTAGCGGGAGCCAAGTCCTGACAGATACGCAGTATTTT. Translation gives CASSFTSGSQVLTDTQYF.

J is TRBJ2-1 and V is TRBV14; 7 bases are shared with TRBD1. CDR1 is SGHDN, CDR2 FVKESK, per germline. This CDR3 is 13 amino acids long. With V trimmed by 3 bases and J by 6 bases, 2 bases remained unmatched. CDR3 sequence: CASSQGQINEQFF. CDR3 sequence (DNA): TGTGCCAGCAGCCAGGGACAGATCAATGAGCAGTTCTTC.

On this clone: At the DNA level, this CDR3 is encoded by other sequences in the same sample as well. The J gene is TRBJ1-2, the V gene TRBV5-1; no reliable D call. CDR3 length: 13 amino acids. Trimming removed 0 bases from V and 3 bases from J, with 6 bases in between. Germline CDR1 reads SGHRS; CDR2 reads YFSETQ. CDR3 coding DNA: TGCGCCAGCAGCTTGGACGGAGACTATGGCTACACCTTC. Encoded protein: CASSLDGDYGYTF.

The chain combines TRBV19 with TRBJ1-4; the D gene is possibly TRBD1 (5 bases). The CDR3 has 16 residues. V was shortened by 5 bases and J by 1 base, with 14 bases between the two germline ends. The germline V gene has CDR1 LNHDA and CDR2 SQIVND (reference sequence). CDR3 protein: CASSAAGILTNEKLFF. The CDR3 DNA reads as TGTGCCAGTAGTGCAGCAGGGATTTTAACTAATGAAAAACTGTTTTTT.

The chain links TRBV5-6 to TRBJ1-2, with D unresolved. CDR3 length: 13 residues. The germline V gene has CDR1 SGHDT and CDR2 YYEEEE. V gave up 1 base and J gave up 1 base, with 5 bases separating them. CDR3 sequence (DNA): TGTGCCAGCAGCTTGCCCAGTAACTATGGCTACACCTTC. Its translation: CASSLPSNYGYTF.

In its sample, this clone was seen once. This chain links TRBV7-9 with TRBJ1-1; TRBD1 matches at 9 bases. The germline V gene has CDR1 SEHNR and CDR2 FQNEAQ (reference sequence). The V segment lost 5 bases and the J segment 7 bases; nucleotides outside the gene matches: 8. The CDR3 extends over 14 amino acids. The chain's CDR3 is CASSMRTGADEAFF. The CDR3 DNA follows: TGTGCCAGCAGCATGAGGACAGGGGCGGATGAAGCTTTCTTT.

This clone was observed a single time. The V gene is TRBV6-5, the J gene TRBJ1-6; D may be TRBD1 (6 bases). Germline assignment: CDR1 MNHEY and CDR2 SVGAGI. The CDR3 runs to 15 residues. Trimming removed 8 bases from V and 6 bases from J, with 17 bases in between. CDR3: CASGTLGQINSPLHF. Written as DNA, the CDR3 is TGTGCCAGCGGAACCCTCGGACAGATTAATTCACCCCTCCACTTT.

This clone was seen a few times. J is TRBJ2-1 and V is TRBV11-3, with 9 bases identical to TRBD2. Germline V CDR1 and CDR2: SGHNT, YENEEA. This CDR3 comprises 16 residues. The ends lost 6 bases at V and 0 bases at J; junction bases unmatched: 6. The CDR3 loop is CASSFSGGGSYNEQFF. The CDR3 nucleotides read TGTGCCAGCAGTTTTAGCGGGGGAGGCTCCTACAATGAGCAGTTCTTC. The full variable domain, completed using reference TRBV11-3 and TRBJ2-1, is EAGVVQSPRYKIIEKKQPVAFWCNPISGHNTLYWYLQNLGQGPELLIRYENEEAVDDSQLPKDRFSAERLKGVDSTLKIQPAELGDSAVYLCASSFSGGGSYNEQFFGPGTRLTVL.

For the CDR3, the DNA is TGTGCCAGCAGCGGCCGGGACAGGAATTCACCCCTCCACTTT. This codes for CASSGRDRNSPLHF. V and J are TRBV9 and TRBJ1-6; 8 bases are shared with TRBD1. This CDR3 contains 14 residues. Germline assignment: CDR1 SGDLS and CDR2 YYNGEE. V was pared by 3 bases and J by 7 bases, with 3 bases of the junction left unmatched.

This clone was recorded only once. The V call is TRBV5-5, the J call TRBJ2-2; 8 bases align to TRBD1. Trimming cost V 1 base and J 5 bases; bases outside gene matches: 7. Looked up from germline, CDR1 is SGHKS and CDR2 is YYEKEE (reference sequence). The length of the CDR3 is 16 residues. CDR3: CASSLIPGGMTGELFF. CDR3 DNA sequence: TGTGCCAGCAGCTTGATCCCAGGGGGCATGACCGGGGAGCTGTTTTTT. Full variable domain (outside the CDR3, taken from reference TRBV5-5 and TRBJ2-2): DAGVTQSPTHLIKTRGQQVTLRCSPISGHKSVSWYQQVLGQGPQFIFQYYEKEERGRGNFPDRFSARQFPNYSSELNVNALLLGDSALYLCASSLIPGGMTGELFFGEGSRLTVL.

The CDR3 DNA reads TGTGCCAGCAGCCAAGCCCAGGGGGCTGCTGAAGCTTTCTTT. This translates into CASSQAQGAAEAFF. The V gene is TRBV3-1 (or the pseudogene TRBV3-2), the J gene TRBJ1-1, with TRBD1 matching over 8 bases. The CDR3 runs 14 residues. J was trimmed by 6 bases and V by 1 base; bases with no gene match: 4. Germline V CDR1 and CDR2: LGHDT, YNNKEL (reference sequence).

This clone has just one count. The chain couples TRBV27 to TRBJ1-2, with TRBD1 matching 7 bases. Per germline, CDR1 MNHEY and CDR2 SMNVEV (reference sequence). J lost 3 bases, V lost 4 bases, and 14 bases had no gene match. The CDR3 length is 17 residues. The CDR3 region is CASSSPSRQGGHYGYTF. In nucleotides, the CDR3 is TGTGCCAGCAGTTCCCCCAGCCGACAGGGAGGACACTATGGCTACACCTTC.

The chain is built from TRBV2 and TRBJ1-2; TRBD1 agrees at 7 bases. The CDR3 runs 16 residues. Germline assignment: CDR1 SNHLY and CDR2 FYNNEI. J lost 0 bases, V lost 3 bases, and 7 bases had no gene match. CDR3 amino acids: CASSDTRTGTNYGYTF. The CDR3 coding sequence is TGTGCCAGCAGTGACACAAGGACAGGCACTAACTATGGCTACACCTTC.

The genes are TRBV9 and TRBJ2-2; D is ambiguous. Looked up from germline, CDR1 is SGDLS and CDR2 is YYNGEE. V was shortened by 0 bases and J by 0 bases, with 9 bases between the two germline ends. The CDR3 is made up of 16 amino acids. DNA of the CDR3: TGTGCCAGCAGCGTAGCCGTCAGCGCGAACACCGGGGAGCTGTTTTTT. Protein product: CASSVAVSANTGELFF.

The CDR3 loop is CASSDSQTSGANVLTF. The CDR3, as DNA: TGCGCCAGCAGTGACTCACAGACCTCTGGGGCCAACGTCCTGACTTTC. V and J are TRBV10-1 and TRBJ2-6; no clear D. The CDR3 has 16 residues. The germline gives CDR1 WNHNN, CDR2 SYGVQD (reference sequence). The V end was cut by 3 bases, the J end by 0 bases, with 9 bases between.

The chain uses TRBV2 and TRBJ2-2, with 9 bases lining up with TRBD1. CDR1 SNHLY and CDR2 FYNNEI come from the germline V gene. The CDR3 totals 17 residues. Trimming cost V 3 bases and J 1 base; bases outside gene matches: 6. In DNA, the CDR3 is TGTGCCAGCAGTGACCTCTGGGGACAGGGGAACACCGGGGAGCTGTTTTTT. Amino acid sequence: CASSDLWGQGNTGELFF.

The chain couples TRBV7-9 to TRBJ1-2; TRBD1 agrees at 12 bases. Germline CDR1 and CDR2: SEHNR and FQNEAQ (reference sequence). V gave up 5 bases and J gave up 4 bases; unmatched junction bases: 14. CDR3 length equals 18 residues. This CDR3 is CASSIVPGQGARGYGYTF. The CDR3 DNA is TGTGCCAGCAGCATAGTCCCGGGACAGGGGGCGCGGGGCTATGGCTACACCTTC.

This chain uses TRBV2 with TRBJ1-5, with 9 bases aligning to TRBD1. Germline CDR1 SNHLY, CDR2 FYNNEI. V shed 9 bases and J 1 base; nucleotides not matched to a gene: 10. This CDR3 is 16 amino acids long. The CDR3 loop reads CARKSPGTGSNQPQHF. In nucleotides, the CDR3 is TGTGCCAGAAAATCTCCCGGGACAGGGAGCAATCAGCCCCAGCATTTT.

The J gene is TRBJ1-5, the V gene TRBV24-1; perhaps TRBD1 as D (5 bases). This CDR3 is built from 13 residues. Trimming pared 7 bases from V and 9 bases from J, leaving 15 bases between. Germline CDR1 KGHDR, CDR2 SFDVKD. The CDR3 DNA reads TGTGCCACCAGCGGCCCAGGGCTTTGGCCCCAGCATTTT. Protein: CATSGPGLWPQHF.

The chain has TRBV19 and TRBJ2-2, with D possibly matching TRBD2 (6 bases). V lost 3 bases to trimming and J lost 0 bases, with 8 bases between them. The CDR3 has 15 residues. From germline, CDR1 is LNHDA and CDR2 SQIVND (reference sequence). CDR3 amino acids: CASSITGANTGELFF. DNA of the CDR3: TGTGCCAGTAGTATTACGGGGGCGAACACCGGGGAGCTGTTTTTT.